The T cell receptor (beta chain) under discussion was sequenced for a study of technical replicates of blood from four donors. The protocol was immunoSEQ multiplex PCR, while the TCRdb copy is restricted to in-frame clones and leaves out a portion. The repertoire holds some 79,000 clones, with more than 90% as singletons. This TCR was recovered from a human donor in good health. Some clones in this sample may be carry-over from other donors' samples. Material for sequencing was T cells isolated from PBMCs.

The CDR3 here is CASRNSGLAGENEQFF. The CDR3 DNA reads TGCGCCAGCAGAAACTCGGGACTAGCGGGAGAGAATGAGCAGTTCTTC. The genes are TRBV5-1 and TRBJ2-1, with 14 bases lining up with TRBD2. V was clipped by 5 bases and J by 7 bases; unmatched bases: 8. Germline V gene data show CDR1 as SGHRS and CDR2 as YFSETQ. There are 16 residues in the CDR3.